These T cell receptor beta chains were read from a single sample in a study of control samples from healthy donors and cancer patients. The data were produced by immunoSEQ multiplex PCR, yet TCRdb's version contains in-frame clones alone and is incomplete. The sample contains 130,000 to 150,000 clones, 75% to 95% of which appear only once. Sequenced: blood. These receptors originate from a man aged 25-40 years in good health. Each CDR3 is given with its conserved first and last residue. Fields, in order: J gene, clone size, D gene, V gene, CDR3 protein, CDR3 DNA. D genes are given only for firm matches. The listing skips clone size in some rows; elsewhere it reads once, few, many or a size class.

TRBJ1-3,NA,NA,TRBV29-1,CSVVGGSQGNTIYF,TGCAGCGTTGTGGGAGGCAGCCAAGGAAACACCATATATTTT
TRBJ2-6,NA,TRBD2,TRBV18,CASSRGSSGANVLTF,TGTGCCAGCTCACGCGGGAGCTCTGGGGCCAACGTCCTGACTTTC
TRBJ2-3,NA,TRBD2,TRBV6-5,CASSYSTGGSDTQYF,TGTGCCAGCAGTTACTCAACGGGGGGGTCAGATACGCAGTATTTT
TRBJ1-6,NA,NA,TRBV28,CASSIPTGTFNSPLHF,TGTGCCAGCAGTATACCAACAGGGACGTTTAATTCACCCCTCCACTTT
TRBJ1-2,NA,NA,TRBV3-1/TRBV3-2,CASRDSASPSYGYTF,TGTGCCAGCAGAGACTCGGCAAGTCCTAGCTATGGCTACACCTTC
TRBJ2-3,NA,NA,TRBV7-2,CASSLLRGNGDTQYF,TGTGCCAGCAGCTTGCTTCGAGGAAATGGAGATACGCAGTATTTT
TRBJ1-2,NA,NA,TRBV28,CASSFSTDRYGYTF,TGTGCCAGCAGTTTTAGTACAGACCGCTATGGCTACACCTTC
TRBJ1-4,NA,NA,TRBV2,CASSLDRTTNEKLFF,TGTGCCAGCAGTCTGGACAGAACAACTAATGAAAAACTGTTTTTT
TRBJ2-3,NA,NA,TRBV29-1,CSVDHGLSTDTQYF,TGCAGCGTTGATCACGGGCTCAGCACAGATACGCAGTATTTT
TRBJ1-2,NA,NA,TRBV6-5,CASSPRDLYGYTF,TGTGCCAGCAGCCCCCGGGACCTCTATGGCTACACCTTC
TRBJ1-2,NA,NA,TRBV27,CASSLFGRTVYGYTF,TGTGCCAGCAGTTTATTCGGCAGGACCGTCTATGGCTACACCTTC
TRBJ1-2,NA,NA,TRBV19,CASPDETGYGYTF,TGTGCCAGTCCCGACGAAACTGGCTATGGCTACACCTTC
TRBJ2-1,NA,TRBD2,TRBV14,CASSQLTSGSLNEQFF,TGTGCCAGCAGCCAACTGACTAGCGGTTCGCTCAATGAGCAGTTCTTC
TRBJ1-6,NA,NA,TRBV7-2,CASSLSTGLSSYNSPLHF,TGTGCCAGCAGCTTAAGCACAGGTCTTAGCTCCTATAATTCACCCCTCCACTTT
TRBJ2-7,NA,TRBD2,TRBV27,CASKRGLAGNLSYEQYF,TGTGCCAGCAAGAGAGGCCTAGCGGGGAATCTCTCCTACGAGCAGTACTTC
TRBJ2-7,once,TRBD2,TRBV2,CASRPRVAGSGTYEQYF,TGTGCCAGCAGACCAAGAGTAGCGGGGTCCGGCACCTACGAGCAGTACTTC
TRBJ1-6,few,NA,TRBV14,CASSPGLNSPLHF,TGTGCCAGCAGCCCGGGACTTAATTCACCCCTCCACTTT
TRBJ2-7,NA,NA,TRBV27,CASSLLPYSSYEQYF,TGTGCCAGCAGTTTACTTCCTTACAGCTCCTACGAGCAGTACTTC
TRBJ2-7,NA,NA,TRBV5-6,CASSFTRHYYEQYF,TGTGCCAGCAGCTTCACTAGACACTACTACGAGCAGTACTTC
TRBJ2-3,NA,TRBD1,TRBV24-1,CATSDSDRERLRDTQYF,TGTGCCACCAGTGATTCGGACAGGGAGAGACTCCGAGATACGCAGTATTTT
TRBJ1-4,NA,NA,TRBV5-1,CASSLSPSTNEKLFF,TGCGCCAGCAGCTTGTCTCCCTCAACTAATGAAAAACTGTTTTTT
TRBJ1-4,NA,NA,TRBV3-1/TRBV3-2,CASSQDGTWGLFF,TGTGCCAGCAGCCAAGATGGGACCTGGGGACTGTTTTTT
TRBJ2-1,NA,TRBD2,TRBV5-4,CASSLGAGDYNEQFF,TGTGCCAGCAGCTTGGGGGCGGGGGACTACAATGAGCAGTTCTTC
TRBJ2-7,NA,TRBD1,TRBV18,CASSRGGQGDEQYF,TGTGCCAGCTCACGAGGGGGACAGGGAGACGAGCAGTACTTC
TRBJ2-7,NA,NA,TRBV11-3,CASSLNSYEQYF,TGTGCCAGCAGCTTAAACTCTTACGAGCAGTACTTC
TRBJ2-1,NA,NA,TRBV5-4,CASSLGSGEYNEQFF,TGTGCCAGCAGCTTGGGTTCAGGGGAATACAATGAGCAGTTCTTC
TRBJ1-1,NA,TRBD1,TRBV5-1,CASRSGTDAFF,TGCGCCAGCAGGTCCGGGACAGATGCTTTCTTT
TRBJ2-3,once,NA,TRBV3-1/TRBV3-2,CASSQDWGTSTDTQYF,TGTGCCAGCAGCCAAGACTGGGGGACTAGCACAGATACGCAGTATTTT
TRBJ2-1,NA,TRBD2,TRBV19,CASSIDGGTYNEQFF,TGTGCCAGTAGTATAGACGGGGGGACCTACAATGAGCAGTTCTTC
TRBJ1-2,once,NA,TRBV27,CASSLGQPYGYTF,TGTGCCAGCAGTTTAGGACAGCCTTATGGCTACACCTTC
TRBJ1-2,NA,NA,TRBV7-9,CASSLAPIGQGTGDGYTF,TGTGCCAGCAGCTTAGCTCCGATTGGGCAGGGGACGGGGGATGGCTACACCTTC